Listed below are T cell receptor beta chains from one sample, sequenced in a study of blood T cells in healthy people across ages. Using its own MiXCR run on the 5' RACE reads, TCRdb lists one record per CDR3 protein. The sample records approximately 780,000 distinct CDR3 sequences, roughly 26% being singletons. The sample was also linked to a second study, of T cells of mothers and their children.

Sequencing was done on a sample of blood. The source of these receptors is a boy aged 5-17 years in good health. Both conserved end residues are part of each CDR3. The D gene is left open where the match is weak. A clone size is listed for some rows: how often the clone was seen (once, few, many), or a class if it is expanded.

DNA: TGTGCCAGCAGCTCAATCCTCGACTGGAACCTAGCCAAAAACATTCAGTACTTC
CDR3: CASSSILDWNLAKNIQYF
V: TRBV28
D: NA
J: TRBJ2-4
size: NA

DNA: TGTGCCAGCAGCCCGGACAGGGGGCACAACACCGGGGAGCTGTTTTTT
CDR3: CASSPDRGHNTGELFF
V: TRBV7-9
D: TRBD1
J: TRBJ2-2
size: few

DNA: TGTGCCAGCAGCTTTTACCTCCTAGGGTACAATGAGCAGTTCTTC
CDR3: CASSFYLLGYNEQFF
V: TRBV7-6
D: NA
J: TRBJ2-1
size: few

DNA: TGTGCCAGCACCCGGGGGAACTTGGGCAATCAGCCCCAGCATTTT
CDR3: CASTRGNLGNQPQHF
V: TRBV12-3/TRBV12-4
D: NA
J: TRBJ1-5
size: few

DNA: TGTGCCAGCAGCTTAGATGGGAACCTGGGATATGGCTACACCTTC
CDR3: CASSLDGNLGYGYTF
V: TRBV7-9
D: NA
J: TRBJ1-2
size: few

DNA: TGCAGTGCGGAGCAGCACCAAGAGGCCCAGTACTTC
CDR3: CSAEQHQEAQYF
V: TRBV20-1
D: NA
J: TRBJ2-5
size: NA

DNA: TGTGCCAGCAAAGGACAGGGGGAGGGCTATGGCTACACCTTC
CDR3: CASKGQGEGYGYTF
V: TRBV6-5
D: TRBD1
J: TRBJ1-2
size: NA

DNA: TGCGCCAGCAGGATACACACTGAAGCTTTCTTT
CDR3: CASRIHTEAFF
V: TRBV5-1
D: NA
J: TRBJ1-1
size: NA

DNA: TGTGCCAGCAGAGGAGGGGCTGGGGCCAACGTCCTGACTTTC
CDR3: CASRGGAGANVLTF
V: TRBV5-4
D: NA
J: TRBJ2-6
size: few

DNA: TGTGCCACTCTTCCCGGGACAGGGGGCTATGGCTACACCTTC
CDR3: CATLPGTGGYGYTF
V: TRBV6-5
D: TRBD1
J: TRBJ1-2
size: NA

DNA: TGTGCCAGCAGTTACTCGTTGACGGCCTTTGGGGCAGATACGCAGTATTTT
CDR3: CASSYSLTAFGADTQYF
V: TRBV6-5
D: NA
J: TRBJ2-3
size: few

DNA: TGTGCCAGCAGCTTAAACCTAGCGGGGGGTATGGATGAGCAGTTCTTC
CDR3: CASSLNLAGGMDEQFF
V: TRBV7-9
D: TRBD2
J: TRBJ2-1
size: NA

DNA: TGTGCCAGCAGTTTTGAGGGTAGGGATACGCAGTATTTT
CDR3: CASSFEGRDTQYF
V: TRBV12-3/TRBV12-4
D: NA
J: TRBJ2-3
size: NA

DNA: TGTGCCAGCAGCGGGGGGGCCGGGGATGAGCAGTTCTTC
CDR3: CASSGGAGDEQFF
V: TRBV2
D: TRBD2
J: TRBJ2-1
size: NA

DNA: TGTGCCAGCTCAGTGGGGGATCGTGAAGAAAAACTGTTTTTT
CDR3: CASSVGDREEKLFF
V: TRBV18
D: NA
J: TRBJ1-4
size: NA

DNA: TGCAGCGTTGAAACCTTACCGGGAGGCTATGGCTACACCTTC
CDR3: CSVETLPGGYGYTF
V: TRBV29-1
D: NA
J: TRBJ1-2
size: few

DNA: TGCGCCAGCTACAGGGGGGAAAGCACAGATACGCAGTATTTT
CDR3: CASYRGESTDTQYF
V: TRBV5-1
D: TRBD1
J: TRBJ2-3
size: few

DNA: TGTGCCAGCAGTTACGGGACTAGCCTTGGCACAGATACGCAGTATTTT
CDR3: CASSYGTSLGTDTQYF
V: TRBV6-6
D: TRBD2
J: TRBJ2-3
size: NA

DNA: TGTGCCAGCAGCTTAGCTGGCCCGGGACAGAGATACAATGAGCAGTTCTTC
CDR3: CASSLAGPGQRYNEQFF
V: TRBV7-3
D: TRBD1
J: TRBJ2-1
size: NA

DNA: TGCAGCGTTGATGACTACAAGAACAATGAGCAGTTCTTC
CDR3: CSVDDYKNNEQFF
V: TRBV29-1
D: NA
J: TRBJ2-1
size: few

DNA: TGCAGTGCTAGTCCGGGGCTCAAAAACATTCAGTACTTC
CDR3: CSASPGLKNIQYF
V: TRBV20-1
D: NA
J: TRBJ2-4
size: NA

DNA: TGCAGCGAGAGACAGGGGTCAGAGACCCAGTACTTC
CDR3: CSERQGSETQYF
V: TRBV29-1
D: TRBD1
J: TRBJ2-5
size: NA

DNA: TGCAGTGGGGACCGGGGGGTGTACAATGAGCAGTTCTTC
CDR3: CSGDRGVYNEQFF
V: TRBV20-1
D: TRBD2
J: TRBJ2-1
size: few

DNA: TGTGCCAGCAGTACCCTAGGTCGCGAGCAGTTCTTC
CDR3: CASSTLGREQFF
V: TRBV6-5
D: NA
J: TRBJ2-1
size: few

DNA: TGCAGTGCCCCCCCGGCTAGCGGGATCCCCAATTCAGATACGCAGTATTTT
CDR3: CSAPPASGIPNSDTQYF
V: TRBV20-1
D: TRBD2
J: TRBJ2-3
size: few

DNA: TGCGCCAGCAGCCAGTCGGGGGATGGTCCCTACGAGCAGTACTTC
CDR3: CASSQSGDGPYEQYF
V: TRBV12-3/TRBV12-4
D: NA
J: TRBJ2-7
size: NA

DNA: TGTGCCAGCAGCCAAGTGCTGGGAAAAGCTTTCTTT
CDR3: CASSQVLGKAFF
V: TRBV14
D: NA
J: TRBJ1-1
size: NA

DNA: TGCGCCAGCAGCCAAGAAACACTTAATCAGCCCCAGCATTTT
CDR3: CASSQETLNQPQHF
V: TRBV4-1
D: NA
J: TRBJ1-5
size: NA

DNA: TGCGCCAGCAGCGCACGGGGGAGAGGGGCCAACGTCCTGACTTTC
CDR3: CASSARGRGANVLTF
V: TRBV5-1
D: NA
J: TRBJ2-6
size: NA

DNA: TGCAGTGCCCTCGAGCGGGAAAAACTGTTTTTT
CDR3: CSALEREKLFF
V: TRBV20-1
D: NA
J: TRBJ1-4
size: few

DNA: TGCGCCAGCAGCTTGACCCGCGGGGGGGCCCTTGAGCAGTTCTTC
CDR3: CASSLTRGGALEQFF
V: TRBV5-1
D: TRBD2
J: TRBJ2-1
size: few

DNA: TGCAGCGTTGAGGCCACTGAACGGGGGGCCCAGTACTTC
CDR3: CSVEATERGAQYF
V: TRBV29-1
D: TRBD2
J: TRBJ2-5
size: NA

DNA: TGTGCCACCAGTGGAGAAGGTAGCGGGAGTACAGATACGCAGTATTTT
CDR3: CATSGEGSGSTDTQYF
V: TRBV24-1
D: TRBD2
J: TRBJ2-3
size: few

DNA: TGTGCCAGCAGTTTCTCACAGGGACATCTCTATGGCTACACCTTC
CDR3: CASSFSQGHLYGYTF
V: TRBV27
D: NA
J: TRBJ1-2
size: NA

DNA: TGTGCTAGTGATCCCCCACCCCAGGGGTTAGCTAACTATGGCTACACCTTC
CDR3: CASDPPPQGLANYGYTF
V: TRBV12-5
D: NA
J: TRBJ1-2
size: many

DNA: TGTGCCAGCAGGATAGATTCTGTGAGCACTGAAGCTTTCTTT
CDR3: CASRIDSVSTEAFF
V: TRBV5-4
D: NA
J: TRBJ1-1
size: few

DNA: TGTGCCAGCAGTTACTCGAAGGGGGCGCGCGATGAGCAGTTCTTC
CDR3: CASSYSKGARDEQFF
V: TRBV6-6
D: TRBD1
J: TRBJ2-1
size: few

DNA: TGTGCCAGCAGTTTAGTAAAGGGTGAAAAACTGTTTTTT
CDR3: CASSLVKGEKLFF
V: TRBV27
D: NA
J: TRBJ1-4
size: few

DNA: TGTGCCAGCAGCGTAGTGCCGGACAGCTCTGGAAACACCATATATTTT
CDR3: CASSVVPDSSGNTIYF
V: TRBV9
D: NA
J: TRBJ1-3
size: NA

DNA: TGCGCCAGCAGCCAGGGGGACAGGGTGAGCACAGATACGCAGTATTTT
CDR3: CASSQGDRVSTDTQYF
V: TRBV4-1
D: TRBD1
J: TRBJ2-3
size: few

DNA: TGCAGTGCTAGTTGGGGGAGTTCCGATGAGCAGTTCTTC
CDR3: CSASWGSSDEQFF
V: TRBV20-1
D: NA
J: TRBJ2-1
size: NA

DNA: TGTGCCAGCAGCTTGGATTGGTTAAAAAACATTCAGTACTTC
CDR3: CASSLDWLKNIQYF
V: TRBV5-4
D: NA
J: TRBJ2-4
size: NA

DNA: TGCGCCAGCAGCTTCGGACAGACCTCCCAAGAGACCCAGTACTTC
CDR3: CASSFGQTSQETQYF
V: TRBV5-1
D: NA
J: TRBJ2-5
size: few

DNA: TGTGCCACCAGCAGAGAGGGCACAGATACGCAGTATTTT
CDR3: CATSREGTDTQYF
V: TRBV15
D: NA
J: TRBJ2-3
size: NA

DNA: TGTGCCAGCAGCCAAGGTAGTACTGAAGCTTTCTTT
CDR3: CASSQGSTEAFF
V: TRBV3-1
D: NA
J: TRBJ1-1
size: few

DNA: TGTGCCAGCAGTCGCAGCGGGGGGGCACGAGAGACCCAGTACTTC
CDR3: CASSRSGGARETQYF
V: TRBV3-1
D: TRBD2
J: TRBJ2-5
size: NA